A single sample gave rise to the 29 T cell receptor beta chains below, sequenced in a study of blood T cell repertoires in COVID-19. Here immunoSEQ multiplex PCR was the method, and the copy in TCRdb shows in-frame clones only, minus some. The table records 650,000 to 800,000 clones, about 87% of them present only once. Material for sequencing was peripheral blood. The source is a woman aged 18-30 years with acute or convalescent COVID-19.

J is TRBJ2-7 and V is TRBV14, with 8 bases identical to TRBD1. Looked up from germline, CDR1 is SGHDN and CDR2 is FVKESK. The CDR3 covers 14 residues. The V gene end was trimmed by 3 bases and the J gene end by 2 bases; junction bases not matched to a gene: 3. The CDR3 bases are TGTGCCAGCAGCCACTGGACAGGGCCCTACGAGCAGTACTTC. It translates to CASSHWTGPYEQYF.

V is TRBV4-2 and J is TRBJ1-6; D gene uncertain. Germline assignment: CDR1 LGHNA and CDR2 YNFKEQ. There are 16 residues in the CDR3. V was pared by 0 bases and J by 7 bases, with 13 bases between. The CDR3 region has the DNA TGTGCCAGCAGCCAAGAAGGGTCGGGAAGGAATTCACCCCTCCACTTT. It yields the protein CASSQEGSGRNSPLHF.

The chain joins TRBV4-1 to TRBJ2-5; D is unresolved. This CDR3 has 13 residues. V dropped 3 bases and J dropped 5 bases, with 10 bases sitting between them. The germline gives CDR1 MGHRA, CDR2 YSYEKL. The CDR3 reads CASSHESPETQYF. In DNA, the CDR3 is TGCGCCAGCAGCCATGAGTCCCCGGAGACCCAGTACTTC.

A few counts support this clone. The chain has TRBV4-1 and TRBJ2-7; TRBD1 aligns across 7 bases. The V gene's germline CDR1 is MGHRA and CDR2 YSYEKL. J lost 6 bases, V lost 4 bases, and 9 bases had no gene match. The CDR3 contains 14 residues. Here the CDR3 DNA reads TGCGCCAGCAGCCGGGGACAGACACTACGCGAGCAGTACTTC. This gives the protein CASSRGQTLREQYF.

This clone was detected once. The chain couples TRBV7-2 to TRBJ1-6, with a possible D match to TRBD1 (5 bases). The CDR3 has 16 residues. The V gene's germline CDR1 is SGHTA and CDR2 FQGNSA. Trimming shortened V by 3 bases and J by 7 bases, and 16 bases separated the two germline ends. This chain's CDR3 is CASSLAGNALNSPLHF. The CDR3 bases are TGTGCCAGCAGCTTGGCAGGGAACGCTTTAAATTCACCCCTCCACTTT.

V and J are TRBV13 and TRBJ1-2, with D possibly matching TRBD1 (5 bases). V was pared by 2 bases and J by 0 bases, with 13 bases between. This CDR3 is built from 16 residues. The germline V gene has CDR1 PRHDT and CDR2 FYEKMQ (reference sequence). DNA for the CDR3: TGTGCCAGCAGCTTAAACCCGACAGACCCTAACTATGGCTACACCTTC. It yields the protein CASSLNPTDPNYGYTF.

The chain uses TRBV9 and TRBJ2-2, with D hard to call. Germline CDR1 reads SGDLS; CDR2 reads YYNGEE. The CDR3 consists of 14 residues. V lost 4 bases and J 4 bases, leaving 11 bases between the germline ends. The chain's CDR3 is CASSMTPATGELFF. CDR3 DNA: TGTGCCAGCAGCATGACTCCCGCCACCGGGGAGCTGTTTTTT. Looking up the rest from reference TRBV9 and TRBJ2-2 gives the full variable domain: DSGVTQTPKHLITATGQRVTLRCSPRSGDLSVYWYQQSLDQGLQFLIQYYNGEERAKGNILERFSAQQFPDLHSELNLSSLELGDSALYFCASSMTPATGELFFGEGSRLTVL.

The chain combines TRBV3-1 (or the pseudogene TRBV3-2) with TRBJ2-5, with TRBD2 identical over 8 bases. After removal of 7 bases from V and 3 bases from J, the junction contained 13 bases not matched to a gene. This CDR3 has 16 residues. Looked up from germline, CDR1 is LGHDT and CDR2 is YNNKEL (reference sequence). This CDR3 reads CASTPLIAGKEETQYF. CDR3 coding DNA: TGTGCCAGCACCCCACTGATAGCGGGGAAGGAAGAGACCCAGTACTTC.

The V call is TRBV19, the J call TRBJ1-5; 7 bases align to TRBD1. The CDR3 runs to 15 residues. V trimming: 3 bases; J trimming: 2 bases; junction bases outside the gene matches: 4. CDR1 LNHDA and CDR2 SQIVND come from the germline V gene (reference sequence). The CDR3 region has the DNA TGTGCCAGTAGTATTCTAACAGGGGGCAATCAGCCCCAGCATTTT. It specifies CASSILTGGNQPQHF.

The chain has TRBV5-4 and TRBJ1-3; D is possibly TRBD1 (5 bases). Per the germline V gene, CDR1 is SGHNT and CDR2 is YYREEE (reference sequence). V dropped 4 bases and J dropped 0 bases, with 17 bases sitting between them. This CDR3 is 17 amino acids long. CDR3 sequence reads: CASSPGGGVNSGNTIYF. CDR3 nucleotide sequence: TGTGCCAGCAGCCCCGGGGGGGGTGTAAACTCTGGAAACACCATATATTTT.

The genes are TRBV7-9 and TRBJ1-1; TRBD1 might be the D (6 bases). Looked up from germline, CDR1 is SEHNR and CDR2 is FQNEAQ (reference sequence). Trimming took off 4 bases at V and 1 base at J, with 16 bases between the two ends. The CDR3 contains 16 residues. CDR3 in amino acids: CASSSTGSFGNTEAFF. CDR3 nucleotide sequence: TGTGCCAGCAGCTCGACAGGCTCATTTGGGAACACTGAAGCTTTCTTT.

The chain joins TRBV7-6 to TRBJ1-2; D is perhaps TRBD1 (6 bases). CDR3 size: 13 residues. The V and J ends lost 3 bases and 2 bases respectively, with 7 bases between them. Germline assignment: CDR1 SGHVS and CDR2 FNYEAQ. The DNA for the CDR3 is TGTGCCAGCAGCTTTACAGGGAACTATGGCTACACCTTC. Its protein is CASSFTGNYGYTF.

CDR3 coding DNA: TGTGCCAGCAAGGGGGCGCGCAACTCCTACGAGCAGTACTTC. This translates into CASKGARNSYEQYF. V and J are TRBV2 and TRBJ2-7; 7 nucleotides match TRBD1. The length of the CDR3 is 14 residues. Germline CDR1 reads SNHLY; CDR2 reads FYNNEI. With 7 bases clipped from V and 0 bases from J, the junction kept 6 bases outside the gene matches.

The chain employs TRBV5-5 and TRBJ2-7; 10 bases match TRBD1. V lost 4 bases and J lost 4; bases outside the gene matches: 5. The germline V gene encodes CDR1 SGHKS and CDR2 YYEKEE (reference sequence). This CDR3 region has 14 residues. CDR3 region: CASSIGQGDYEQYF. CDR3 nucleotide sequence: TGTGCCAGCAGCATAGGACAGGGGGATTACGAGCAGTACTTC. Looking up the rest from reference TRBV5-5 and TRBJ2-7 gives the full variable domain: DAGVTQSPTHLIKTRGQQVTLRCSPISGHKSVSWYQQVLGQGPQFIFQYYEKEERGRGNFPDRFSARQFPNYSSELNVNALLLGDSALYLCASSIGQGDYEQYFGPGTRLTVT.

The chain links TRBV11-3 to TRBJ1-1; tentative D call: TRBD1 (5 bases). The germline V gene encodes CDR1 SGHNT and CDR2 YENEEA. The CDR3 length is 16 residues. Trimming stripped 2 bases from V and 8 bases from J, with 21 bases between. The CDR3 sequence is CASSLSYGDYTGEAFF. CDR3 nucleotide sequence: TGTGCCAGCAGCTTAAGCTATGGGGACTACACCGGGGAAGCTTTCTTT.

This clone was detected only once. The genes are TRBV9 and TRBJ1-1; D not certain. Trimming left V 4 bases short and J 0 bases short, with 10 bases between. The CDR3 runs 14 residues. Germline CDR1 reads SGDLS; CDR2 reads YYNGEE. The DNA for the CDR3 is TGTGCCAGCAGCCCTCTTAAGCTGAACACTGAAGCTTTCTTT. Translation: CASSPLKLNTEAFF.

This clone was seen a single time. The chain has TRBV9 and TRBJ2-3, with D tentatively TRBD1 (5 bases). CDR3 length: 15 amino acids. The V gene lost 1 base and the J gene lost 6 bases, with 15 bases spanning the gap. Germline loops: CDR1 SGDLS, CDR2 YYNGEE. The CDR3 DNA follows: TGTGCCAGCAGCGTACAGGGCGGTGATTGGGATACGCAGTATTTT. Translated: CASSVQGGDWDTQYF.

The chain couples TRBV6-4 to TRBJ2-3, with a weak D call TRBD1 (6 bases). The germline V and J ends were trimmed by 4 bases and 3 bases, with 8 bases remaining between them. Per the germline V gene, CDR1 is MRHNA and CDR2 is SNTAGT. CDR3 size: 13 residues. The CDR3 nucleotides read TGTGCCAGCAGTGCCCAGGGGACAGATACGCAGTATTTT. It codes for CASSAQGTDTQYF.

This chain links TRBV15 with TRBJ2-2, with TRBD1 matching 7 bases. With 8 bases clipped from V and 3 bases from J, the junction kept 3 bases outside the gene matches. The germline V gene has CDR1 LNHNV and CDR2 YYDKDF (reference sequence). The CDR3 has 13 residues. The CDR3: CATVGQHTGELFF. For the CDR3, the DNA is TGTGCCACCGTGGGACAGCACACCGGGGAGCTGTTTTTT.

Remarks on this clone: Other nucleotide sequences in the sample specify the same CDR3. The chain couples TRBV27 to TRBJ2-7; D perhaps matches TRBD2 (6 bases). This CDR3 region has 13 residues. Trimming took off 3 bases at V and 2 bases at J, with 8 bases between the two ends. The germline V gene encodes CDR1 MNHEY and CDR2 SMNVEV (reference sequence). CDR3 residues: CASSFPGAYEQYF. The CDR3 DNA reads TGTGCCAGCAGTTTCCCGGGAGCCTACGAGCAGTACTTC.

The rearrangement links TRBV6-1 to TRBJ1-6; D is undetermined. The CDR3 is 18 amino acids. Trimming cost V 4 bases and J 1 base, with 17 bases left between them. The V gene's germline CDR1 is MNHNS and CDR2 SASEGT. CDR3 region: CASSGDRERVSYNSPLHF. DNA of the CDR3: TGTGCCAGCAGTGGTGATCGAGAGAGGGTATCCTATAATTCACCCCTCCACTTT.

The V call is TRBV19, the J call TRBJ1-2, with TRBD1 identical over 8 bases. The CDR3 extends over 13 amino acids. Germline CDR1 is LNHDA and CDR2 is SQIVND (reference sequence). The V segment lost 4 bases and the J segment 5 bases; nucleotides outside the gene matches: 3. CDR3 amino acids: CASSTRQGYGYTF. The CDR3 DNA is TGTGCCAGTAGTACCAGACAGGGGTATGGCTACACCTTC.

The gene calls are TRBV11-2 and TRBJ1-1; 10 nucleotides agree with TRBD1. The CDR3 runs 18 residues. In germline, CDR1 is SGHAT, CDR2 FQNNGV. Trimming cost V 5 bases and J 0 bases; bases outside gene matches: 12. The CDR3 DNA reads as TGTGCCAGCAGCCCCCCGACAGGGGGCGCCGACCTGAACACTGAAGCTTTCTTT. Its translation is CASSPPTGGADLNTEAFF.

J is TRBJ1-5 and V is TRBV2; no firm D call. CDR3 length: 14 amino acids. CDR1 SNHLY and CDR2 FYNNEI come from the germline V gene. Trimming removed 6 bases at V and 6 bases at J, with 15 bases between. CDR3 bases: TGTGCCAGCAGGGATGAACAGCTCCCTCAGCCCCAGCATTTT. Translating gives CASRDEQLPQPQHF. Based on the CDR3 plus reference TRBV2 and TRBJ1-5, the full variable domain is EPEVTQTPSHQVTQMGQEVILRCVPISNHLYFYWYRQILGQKVEFLVSFYNNEISEKSEIFDDQFSVERPDGSNFTLKIRSTKLEDSAMYFCASRDEQLPQPQHFGDGTRLSIL.

The CDR3 DNA reads TGTGCCAGCCGAGGCAGGGGCAATGAGCAGTTCTTC. Its protein is CASRGRGNEQFF. The J gene is TRBJ2-1, the V gene TRBV6-5; the D gene is possibly TRBD1 (6 bases). V was shortened by 8 bases and J by 6 bases, with 11 bases between the two germline ends. Per the germline V gene, CDR1 is MNHEY and CDR2 is SVGAGI. The CDR3 has 12 amino acids.

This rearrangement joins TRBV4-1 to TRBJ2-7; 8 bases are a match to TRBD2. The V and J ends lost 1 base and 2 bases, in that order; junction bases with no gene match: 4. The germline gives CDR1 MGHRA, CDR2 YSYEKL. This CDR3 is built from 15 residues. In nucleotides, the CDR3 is TGCGCCAGCAGCCAAGGACTAGCGATTCCCTACGAGCAGTACTTC. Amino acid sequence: CASSQGLAIPYEQYF.

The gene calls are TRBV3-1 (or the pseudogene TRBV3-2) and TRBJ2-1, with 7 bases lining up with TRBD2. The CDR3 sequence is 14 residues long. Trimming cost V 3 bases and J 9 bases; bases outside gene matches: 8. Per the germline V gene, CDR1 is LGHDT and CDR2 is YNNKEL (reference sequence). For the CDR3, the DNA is TGTGCCAGCAGCCACCTCTCGGGGGGTGGTGAGCAGTTCTTC. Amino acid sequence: CASSHLSGGGEQFF.

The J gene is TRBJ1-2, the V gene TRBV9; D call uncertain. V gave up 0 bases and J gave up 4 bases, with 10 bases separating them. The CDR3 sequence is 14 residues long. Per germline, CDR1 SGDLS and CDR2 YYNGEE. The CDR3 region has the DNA TGTGCCAGCAGCGTAGCCGGAGATTTCTATGGCTACACCTTC. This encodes CASSVAGDFYGYTF.

DNA for the CDR3: TGTGCCAGCAGCTTAGGGACAGCCACGAACACTGAAGCTTTCTTT. It encodes CASSLGTATNTEAFF. V gene TRBV7-6 combines with J gene TRBJ1-1; a weak D match, TRBD1 (6 bases). The CDR3 has 15 residues. The germline gives CDR1 SGHVS, CDR2 FNYEAQ. Trimming took off 1 base at V and 1 base at J, with 10 bases between the two ends. Variable domain in full (rest from reference TRBV7-6 and TRBJ1-1): GAGVSQSPRYKVTKRGQDVALRCDPISGHVSLYWYRQALGQGPEFLTYFNYEAQQDKSGLPNDRFSAERPEGSISTLTIQRTEQRDSAMYRCASSLGTATNTEAFFGQGTRLTVV.